Following are 15 T cell receptor beta chains from one sample sequenced in a study of regulatory T cells in long-lasting Graves disease (dated by TCRdb to the early 2020s). Library prep was done by multiplex PCR. The run used an Illumina HiSeq 4000. TCR beta libraries were built with iRepertoire HTBI primers and Arm-PCR amplification of CDR3 regions. Using fastp at Q25 and MiXCR, TCRdb reprocessed the public reads and kept productive beta chains. For every CDR3 protein sequence, its rows merge into one entry that carries the most common genes and DNA. In this sample the table shows around 500,000 distinct CDR3 sequences, approximately 12% of which occur a single time. The biggest ten clones account for roughly a tenth of the sample. Per the publication, the time point label means: newly diagnosed GD, antithyroid drugs for less than 3 months. For both TCR sequencing and RNA sequencing, RNA was extracted from PBMCs in TRIzol.

These sequences were also reported in another study, on T cells in Graves' hyperthyroidism and ophthalmopathy.

The sample consisted of peripheral blood mononuclear cells (PBMCs), taken at new diagnosis, from a patient treated with antithyroid drugs. The receptors derive from a man younger than 40 with Graves disease. Donor details come from another sample of the same person, matched by shared clones.

This clonotype was observed at least ten times. CDR3 in DNA: TGTGCCAGCAGTGAGGACAGGGGCTGGGGTGAGCAGTTCTTC. It translates to CASSEDRGWGEQFF. The rearrangement links TRBV6-2 or TRBV6-3 to TRBJ2-1, with TRBD1 matching 9 bases. There are 14 residues in the CDR3. Unmatched junction bases numbered 8, after V lost 5 bases and J lost 9 bases. Germline V lookup: CDR1 MNHEY, CDR2 SVGEGT.

V gene TRBV3-1 combines with J gene TRBJ2-3; maybe TRBD2 (5 bases). The CDR3 is 14 residues long. The germline CDR1 and CDR2 sequences are LGHDT and YNNKEL (reference sequence). The V gene lost 1 base and the J gene lost 6 bases, with 11 bases spanning the gap. The CDR3 loop is CASSQVVGGDTQYF. DNA of the CDR3: TGTGCCAGCAGCCAAGTTGTAGGCGGGGATACGCAGTATTTT.

This clonotype has ten or more counts. DNA for the CDR3: TGTGCCAGCAGTTACTCACAGGGGTTGAACACCGGGGAGCTGTTTTTT. Translation: CASSYSQGLNTGELFF. The chain combines TRBV6-5 with TRBJ2-2; 7 nucleotides align to TRBD1. V was clipped by 0 bases and J by 1 base; unmatched bases: 2. The CDR3 is 16 amino acids. Germline-derived CDR1 and CDR2 are MNHEY and SVGAGI.

In this sample, this clonotype turned up many times. The chain employs TRBV20-1 and TRBJ1-1; TRBD1 matches 7 bases. The CDR3 extends over 13 amino acids. V gave up 6 bases and J gave up 3 bases; unmatched junction bases: 7. Germline CDR1 reads DFQATT; CDR2 reads SNEGSKA (reference sequence). CDR3 nucleotide sequence: TGCAGTGCGGAGACAGGGCAGGACACTGAAGCTTTCTTT. Its protein product is CSAETGQDTEAFF.

Worth noting for this clonotype: This may be a read error, as it is one base from a much larger clone. The chain couples TRBV5-1 to TRBJ2-3, with TRBD2 identical over 8 bases. The J segment lost 4 bases and the V segment lost 6 bases, leaving 10 bases of the junction unmatched. Germline assignment: CDR1 SGHRS and CDR2 YFSETQ. The CDR3 is made up of 15 amino acids. The CDR3 loop reads CASTRGGRNADTQYF. The CDR3 nucleotides read TGCGCCAGCACTCGAGGCGGGAGGAACGCAGATACGCAGTATTTT.

This clonotype was observed a few times. The J gene is TRBJ2-3, the V gene TRBV24-1, with 8 bases lining up with TRBD1. Germline values: CDR1 KGHDR, CDR2 SFDVKD. This CDR3 spans 14 amino acids. Germline trimming cut 6 bases from V and 6 bases from J; bases unmatched to any gene: 7. The CDR3 protein is CATSTRGQGDTQYF. CDR3 DNA sequence: TGTGCCACCAGTACCAGGGGGCAAGGGGATACGCAGTATTTT.

This clonotype has a count of ten or more. The CDR3 protein is CASSRTGSPLPDTQYF. Here the CDR3 DNA reads TGCGCCAGCAGCCGTACAGGGTCCCCCCTCCCAGATACGCAGTATTTT. This chain uses TRBV5-1 with TRBJ2-3; D perhaps matches TRBD1 (6 bases). There are 16 residues in the CDR3. Trimming shortened V by 4 bases and J by 4 bases, and 19 bases separated the two germline ends. CDR1 is SGHRS, CDR2 YFSETQ, per germline.

CDR3 in amino acids: CSAPGPGTHQPQHF. CDR3 nucleotide sequence: TGCAGTGCTCCCGGGCCTGGGACCCACCAGCCCCAGCATTTT. The chain uses TRBV20-1 and TRBJ1-5; maybe TRBD1 (5 bases). The CDR3 extends over 14 amino acids. Trimming stripped 5 bases from V and 7 bases from J, with 18 bases between. Germline loops: CDR1 DFQATT, CDR2 SNEGSKA (reference sequence).

V is TRBV6-1 and J is TRBJ2-7, with TRBD1 as a possible D gene (5 bases). Trimming pared 2 bases from V and 4 bases from J, leaving 12 bases between. Per the germline V gene, CDR1 is MNHNS and CDR2 is SASEGT. The CDR3 runs 14 residues. This chain's CDR3 is CASSEFTGIYEQYF. In nucleotides, the CDR3 is TGTGCCAGCAGTGAATTTACAGGCATATACGAGCAGTACTTC.

This clonotype was picked up many times. J is TRBJ1-6 and V is TRBV2, with 8 bases matching TRBD1. This CDR3 contains 14 residues. The V and J ends lost 7 bases and 10 bases, in that order; junction bases with no gene match: 9. From germline, CDR1 is SNHLY and CDR2 FYNNEI. The CDR3 loop is CASTQTGEGSPLHF. Written as DNA, the CDR3 is TGTGCCAGCACCCAGACAGGGGAAGGATCACCCCTCCACTTT.

This clonotype has ten or more counts. The chain employs TRBV24-1 and TRBJ2-5; D remains ambiguous. V was clipped by 3 bases and J by 0 bases, with 10 bases between them. This CDR3 has 15 residues. Germline V gene data show CDR1 as KGHDR and CDR2 as SFDVKD. The CDR3 protein is CATSDQGPYQETQYF. DNA for the CDR3: TGTGCCACCAGTGATCAAGGACCGTACCAAGAGACCCAGTACTTC.

The chain combines TRBV19 with TRBJ1-2; D remains ambiguous. This CDR3 spans 13 amino acids. The germline V gene encodes CDR1 LNHDA and CDR2 SQIVND (reference sequence). In nucleotides, the CDR3 is TGTGCGCCCTCGAACCGGGATCCCTACGGCTACACCTTC. It specifies CAPSNRDPYGYTF.

This clonotype was counted a few times. The chain is built from TRBV5-1 and TRBJ2-3; TRBD1 or TRBD2 may be the D gene (5 bases each). Germline V gene data show CDR1 as SGHRS and CDR2 as YFSETQ. The CDR3 consists of 15 residues. The V gene lost 6 bases and the J gene lost 6 bases, with 20 bases spanning the gap. The CDR3 region has the DNA TGCGCCAGCACCCCGGGACCCGGGTTTAGCGATACGCAGTATTTT. It translates to CASTPGPGFSDTQYF.

This clonotype was recorded at least ten times. The V call is TRBV7-2, the J call TRBJ2-1, with D unclear. Trimming took off 3 bases at V and 0 bases at J, with 9 bases between the two ends. The germline V gene has CDR1 SGHTA and CDR2 FQGNSA. The CDR3 runs 15 residues. The CDR3 DNA reads TGTGCCAGCAGCTTTGGTTTTAGCTCCTACAATGAGCAGTTCTTC. Protein: CASSFGFSSYNEQFF.

This clonotype has ten or more counts. The rearrangement uses TRBV6-2 or TRBV6-3 and TRBJ2-1; tentative D call: TRBD2 (7 bases). CDR1 and CDR2 (germline): MNHEY, SVGEGT. This CDR3 is built from 14 residues. V lost 6 bases and J lost 7, with 16 bases in between. In DNA form, the CDR3 reads TGTGCCAGCAGGTCTGGGGGGGCCGGGAATGAGCAGTTCTTC. This translates into CASRSGGAGNEQFF.